The 17 T cell receptor beta chains given below trace back to one sample, sequenced in a study of radiation and T cells in renal cell carcinoma. This sample's time point: blood 2 weeks post-SBRT. Treatment defined: 15 Gy SBRT to primary tumor, nephrectomy 4 weeks later. Generated by immunoSEQ multiplex PCR, the TCRdb table keeps only in-frame clones and is missing some. This table has more than 100,000 clones, more than 75% appearing once. The starting material was blood, obtained from a patient whose treatment included radiotherapy and nephrectomy. The source is a woman between 70 and 85 years old with renal cell carcinoma.

The V gene is TRBV7-2, the J gene TRBJ2-7; TRBD1 might be the D (6 bases). This CDR3 is 15 amino acids long. CDR1 is SGHTA, CDR2 FQGNSA, per germline. Trimming took 4 bases from V and 0 from J, leaving 13 bases between them. CDR3 residues: CASSSSGGYSYEQYF. The CDR3 DNA sequence: TGTGCCAGCAGCTCCAGTGGGGGCTACTCCTACGAGCAGTACTTC.

The chain carries TRBV19 and TRBJ1-5, with TRBD1 matching over 9 bases. J lost 4 bases, V lost 6 bases, and 4 bases had no gene match. CDR1 and CDR2 (germline): LNHDA, SQIVND (reference sequence). This CDR3 is 14 amino acids long. The CDR3 spells CASRRTGVNQPQHF. The CDR3 nucleotides read TGTGCCAGTAGAAGGACAGGGGTTAATCAGCCCCAGCATTTT.

CDR3 nucleotide sequence: TGCGCCAGCAGCTTCAGCGGAAAAAGCACAGATACGCAGTATTTT. The encoded protein is CASSFSGKSTDTQYF. The V gene is TRBV5-1, the J gene TRBJ2-3; D is possibly TRBD2 (5 bases). Germline loops: CDR1 SGHRS, CDR2 YFSETQ. This CDR3 is built from 15 residues. With 2 bases removed from V and 0 bases from J, the gap between germline ends came to 10 bases.

This clone occurred once. V is TRBV27 and J is TRBJ1-3; TRBD1 matches at 7 bases. V lost 7 bases, J lost 2 bases, and 5 bases stayed unmatched. CDR3 length: 14 residues. Per germline, CDR1 MNHEY and CDR2 SMNVEV (reference sequence). CDR3 sequence (DNA): TGTGCCAGCACCTTGACAGGGCCTGGAAACACCATATATTTT. Translating it yields CASTLTGPGNTIYF.

Comments on this clone: The same CDR3 is also encoded by other DNA sequences in this sample. This chain joins TRBV6-1 and TRBJ1-2; D uncertain. This CDR3 region has 13 residues. V was clipped by 3 bases and J by 2 bases, with 7 bases between them. Germline assignment: CDR1 MNHNS and CDR2 SASEGT. As DNA, the CDR3 is TGTGCCAGCAGTGAGTCCGGGAACTATGGCTACACCTTC. Its protein product is CASSESGNYGYTF.

The chain has TRBV30 and TRBJ2-7; D may be TRBD2 (6 bases). The CDR3 extends over 14 amino acids. Between the trimmed V and J ends, which lost 3 bases and 1 base, there was a span of 13 bases. CDR1 GTSNPN and CDR2 SVGIG come from the germline V gene (reference sequence). This CDR3 is CAWRAGGVSYEQYF. The CDR3 nucleotides read TGTGCCTGGAGAGCGGGCGGAGTATCCTACGAGCAGTACTTC. The variable domain in full, with the rest retrieved from reference TRBV30 and TRBJ2-7, is SQTIHQWPATLVQPVGSPLSLECTVEGTSNPNLYWYRQAAGRGLQLLFYSVGIGQISSEVPQNLSASRPQDRQFILSSKKLLLSDSGFYLCAWRAGGVSYEQYFGPGTRLTVT.

The chain combines TRBV15 with TRBJ1-2, with 8 bases aligning to TRBD1. Trimming took 4 bases from V and 0 from J; bases not matched to a gene: 4. CDR1 LNHNV and CDR2 YYDKDF come from the germline V gene (reference sequence). The CDR3 spans 15 residues. The DNA of the CDR3 is TGTGCCACCAGCAACGTCAGGGGGCCTAACTATGGCTACACCTTC. Protein product: CATSNVRGPNYGYTF.

The chain has TRBV7-6 and TRBJ2-7; D might be TRBD2 (5 bases). In germline, CDR1 is SGHVS, CDR2 FNYEAQ. The CDR3 has 15 amino acids. V was cut by 5 bases and J by 0 bases, with 14 bases left in between. In DNA, the CDR3 is TGTGCCAGCAGCCCCTACAGTGGGAGCTCCTACGAGCAGTACTTC. This translates into CASSPYSGSSYEQYF.

CDR3 region: CASSHGTGNTGELFF. In DNA form, the CDR3 reads TGTGCCAGCAGTCACGGGACGGGAAACACCGGGGAGCTGTTTTTT. The V and J genes are TRBV6-6 and TRBJ2-2; D is possibly TRBD1 or TRBD2 (5 bases each). The V end was cut by 5 bases, the J end by 2 bases, with 12 bases between. Germline CDR1 MNHNY, CDR2 SVGAGI (reference sequence). The CDR3 spans 15 residues.

V usage is TRBV6-5 and J usage is TRBJ2-7; 7 bases agree with TRBD2. With 7 bases clipped from V and 4 bases from J, the junction kept 4 bases outside the gene matches. The CDR3 is 12 amino acids. Germline values: CDR1 MNHEY, CDR2 SVGAGI. CDR3: CASIGGGYEQYF. CDR3 nucleotides: TGTGCCAGCATTGGGGGGGGTTACGAGCAGTACTTC.

J is TRBJ1-4 and V is TRBV19; a possible D gene is TRBD1 (5 bases). The CDR3 runs to 12 residues. The V gene's germline CDR1 is LNHDA and CDR2 SQIVND (reference sequence). With 9 bases removed from V and 5 bases from J, the gap between germline ends came to 10 bases. Here the CDR3 reads CASGAGNEKLFF. The DNA for the CDR3 is TGTGCCAGCGGGGCAGGGAATGAAAAACTGTTTTTT.

V gene TRBV4-1 combines with J gene TRBJ2-5, with 7 bases identical to TRBD2. Looked up from germline, CDR1 is MGHRA and CDR2 is YSYEKL. Germline trimming cut 0 bases from V and 7 bases from J; bases unmatched to any gene: 11. This CDR3 is 16 amino acids long. CDR3 DNA sequence: TGCGCCAGCAGCCAAGATTTCCCCGGGGGAGGGGTGACCCAGTACTTC. It codes for CASSQDFPGGGVTQYF.

This chain links TRBV5-1 with TRBJ2-7, with D uncertain. V lost 0 bases to trimming and J lost 7 bases, with 17 bases between them. Germline V gene sequence: CDR1 SGHRS, CDR2 YFSETQ. This CDR3 region has 15 residues. Here the CDR3 reads CASSLASRVRSEQYF. The CDR3, as DNA: TGCGCCAGCAGCTTGGCCTCTCGGGTTCGATCAGAGCAGTACTTC.

This rearrangement joins TRBV9 to TRBJ2-7, with a possible D match to TRBD2 (6 bases). V lost 0 bases to trimming and J lost 3 bases, with 13 bases between them. Germline assignment: CDR1 SGDLS and CDR2 YYNGEE. This CDR3 is built from 15 residues. CDR3 coding DNA: TGTGCCAGCAGCGTAGGCGGGACGGTCCTCTACGAGCAGTACTTC. Its translation is CASSVGGTVLYEQYF.

This clone is a singleton in its sample. The chain carries TRBV11-1 and TRBJ2-2; D is possibly TRBD1 (5 bases). This CDR3 has 15 amino acids. Germline CDR1 reads SGHAT; CDR2 reads FQDESV (reference sequence). Trimming left V 5 bases short and J 8 bases short, with 18 bases between. The CDR3 DNA follows: TGTGCCAGCAGCCCGTCCCAGGGAATATCTGGGGAGCTGTTTTTT. The encoded protein is CASSPSQGISGELFF.

The CDR3 sequence: CASSYMGEETQYF. In nucleotides, the CDR3 is TGTGCCAGCAGTTACATGGGGGAAGAGACCCAGTACTTC. V usage is TRBV6-5 and J usage is TRBJ2-5; D is perhaps TRBD1 or TRBD2 (5 bases each). V lost 2 bases and J 3 bases, leaving 7 bases between the germline ends. CDR3 length: 13 residues. The germline gives CDR1 MNHEY, CDR2 SVGAGI.

The chain employs TRBV6-5 and TRBJ2-1; D is possibly TRBD2 (6 bases). Trimming cost V 2 bases and J 2 bases, with 10 bases left between them. The CDR3 totals 15 residues. Germline V gene data show CDR1 as MNHEY and CDR2 as SVGAGI. DNA for the CDR3: TGTGCCAGCAGTTACCGGGGGTTGACCTACAATGAGCAGTTCTTC. Its translation is CASSYRGLTYNEQFF.